This TCR beta chain originates from a study of cytomegalovirus exposure and HLA in healthy donors. PCR employed 60 Vbeta and 13 Jbeta primers. Libraries were prepared by immunoSEQ multiplex PCR; TCRdb keeps only in-frame clonotypes and omits some of them. The sample lists roughly 49,000 clones, about three quarters occurring once. V was clipped by 0 bases and J by 1 base; unmatched bases: 9. The CDR3 loop spans 18 amino acids. The germline V gene has CDR1 LGHNA and CDR2 YSLEER. This clonotype originated in a woman aged 40-49 years in good health and CMV-seropositive. The V call is TRBV4-3, the J call TRBJ2-3; 8 positions agree with TRBD2. The specimen was PBMCs. In DNA, the CDR3 is TGCGCCAGCAGCCAAGATCTTTATAGCGGGGTTCGCACAGATACGCAGTATTTT. Amino acid sequence: CASSQDLYSGVRTDTQYF.